This T cell receptor beta chain was documented in a study of T cell responses to AZD1222 COVID-19 vaccine. Study in general: Recipients boosted at about 4 weeks or about 12 weeks are pooled.

CDR3 length: 16 amino acids. Germline V lookup: CDR1 KGHDR, CDR2 SFDVKD. Trimming cost V 1 base and J 0 bases, with 10 bases left between them. Overall study findings and caveats: Spike-specific TCR breadth and depth went up after people got two AZD1222 doses. With dominance at 160-218 and 743-854, vaccine-associated CD4 TCRs spanned spike. Baseline serostatus was positive in only six or seven AZD1222 recipients.

TCRdb keeps only in-frame clones here, not all; method: immunoSEQ multiplex PCR. Of 54,000 or so clones listed, around nine tenths are singletons. About this clone: As yet, its antigen is unknown.

This specimen consisted of peripheral blood, obtained on day 0 of AZD1222 vaccination. The rearrangement uses TRBV24-1 and TRBJ2-3; D is perhaps TRBD1 (7 bases). The TCR sequence derives from an adult in good health. This chain's CDR3 is CATSDFRGDSTDTQYF. The CDR3 bases are TGTGCCACCAGTGATTTCAGGGGGGATAGCACAGATACGCAGTATTTT.